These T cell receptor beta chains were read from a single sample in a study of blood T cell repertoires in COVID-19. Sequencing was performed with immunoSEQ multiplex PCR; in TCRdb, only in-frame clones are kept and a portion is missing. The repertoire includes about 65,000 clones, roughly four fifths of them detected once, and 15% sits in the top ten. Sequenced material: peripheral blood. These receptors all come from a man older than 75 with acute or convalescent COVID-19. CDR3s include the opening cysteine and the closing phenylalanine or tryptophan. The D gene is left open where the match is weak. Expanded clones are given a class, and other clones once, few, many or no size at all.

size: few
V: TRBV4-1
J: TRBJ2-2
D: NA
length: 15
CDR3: CASSQPGTRTGELFF
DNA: TGCGCCAGCAGCCAACCCGGGACTCGGACCGGGGAGCTGTTTTTT

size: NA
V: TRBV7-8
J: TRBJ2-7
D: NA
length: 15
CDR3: CASSLAINREGEQYF
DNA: TGTGCCAGCAGCTTAGCAATCAACAGGGAAGGAGAGCAGTACTTC

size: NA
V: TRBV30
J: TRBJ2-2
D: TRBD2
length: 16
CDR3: CACSRVGGGAPGELFF
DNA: TGTGCCTGTTCGAGGGTTGGCGGGGGGGCCCCCGGGGAGCTGTTTTTT

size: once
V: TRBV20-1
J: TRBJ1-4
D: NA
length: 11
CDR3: CSVRDHEKLFF
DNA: TGCAGTGTCAGGGATCATGAAAAACTGTTTTTT

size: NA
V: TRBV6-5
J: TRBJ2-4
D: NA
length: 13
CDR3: CASNIQGLNIQYF
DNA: TGTGCCAGCAATATACAGGGTTTGAACATTCAGTACTTC

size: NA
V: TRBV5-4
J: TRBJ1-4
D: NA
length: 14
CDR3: CASSLRGSQEKLFF
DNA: TGTGCCAGCAGCTTGAGGGGGTCGCAAGAAAAACTGTTTTTT

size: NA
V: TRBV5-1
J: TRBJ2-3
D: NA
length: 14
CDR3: CASSLAVGADTQYF
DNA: TGCGCCAGCAGCTTGGCGGTGGGCGCAGATACGCAGTATTTT

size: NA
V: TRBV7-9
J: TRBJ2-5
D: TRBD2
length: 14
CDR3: CASSPGGGAETQYF
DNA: TGTGCCAGCAGCCCGGGCGGGGGTGCAGAGACCCAGTACTTC

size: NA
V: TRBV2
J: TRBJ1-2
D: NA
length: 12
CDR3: CASTFDRQGYTF
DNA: TGTGCCAGCACCTTCGACAGACAAGGCTACACCTTC

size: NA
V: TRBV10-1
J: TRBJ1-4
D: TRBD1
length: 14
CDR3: CASSEGTENEKLFF
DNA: TGCGCCAGCAGTGAGGGGACAGAAAATGAAAAACTGTTTTTT

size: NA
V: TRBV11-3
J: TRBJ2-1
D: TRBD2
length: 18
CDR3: CASSLAPGLAGPAVEQFF
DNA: TGTGCCAGCAGCTTAGCGCCAGGACTAGCGGGGCCCGCCGTTGAGCAGTTCTTC

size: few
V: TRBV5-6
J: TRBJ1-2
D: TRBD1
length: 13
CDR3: CASSKTGVRGYTF
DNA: TGTGCCAGCAGCAAAACAGGGGTCCGGGGCTACACCTTC

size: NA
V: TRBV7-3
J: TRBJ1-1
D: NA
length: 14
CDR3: CASSLSAGNTEAFF
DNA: TGTGCCAGCAGCTTGTCCGCGGGAAACACTGAAGCTTTCTTT

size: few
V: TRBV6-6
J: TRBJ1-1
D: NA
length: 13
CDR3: CASSYIGNLEAFF
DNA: TGTGCCAGCAGTTATATCGGTAACCTTGAAGCTTTCTTT

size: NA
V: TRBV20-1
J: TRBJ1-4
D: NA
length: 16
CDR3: CSASQVVSNLNEKLFF
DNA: TGCAGTGCTAGTCAGGTAGTGAGCAACCTAAATGAAAAACTGTTTTTT

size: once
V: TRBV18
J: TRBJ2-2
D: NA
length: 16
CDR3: CASAPRTIANTGELFF
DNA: TGTGCCAGCGCGCCCCGAACTATAGCGAACACCGGGGAGCTGTTTTTT

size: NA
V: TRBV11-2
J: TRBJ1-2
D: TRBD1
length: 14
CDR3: CASSRTGRRDGYTF
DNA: TGTGCCAGCAGCCGGACAGGGAGACGAGATGGCTACACCTTC

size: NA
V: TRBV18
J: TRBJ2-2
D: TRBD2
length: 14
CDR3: CASSPSRGNGELFF
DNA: TGTGCCAGCTCACCATCGCGGGGGAACGGGGAGCTGTTTTTT

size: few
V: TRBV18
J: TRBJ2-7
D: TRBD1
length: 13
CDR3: CASSKDRSYEQYF
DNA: TGTGCCAGCTCCAAGGACAGGTCCTACGAGCAGTACTTC

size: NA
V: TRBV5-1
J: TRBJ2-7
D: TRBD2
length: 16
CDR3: CASSLDSGGISYEQYF
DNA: TGCGCCAGCAGCTTGGATAGCGGGGGGATCTCCTACGAGCAGTACTTC

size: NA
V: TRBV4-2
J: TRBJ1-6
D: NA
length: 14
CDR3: CASSQEKQGFPLHF
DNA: TGTGCCAGCAGCCAAGAAAAACAGGGCTTTCCCCTCCACTTT

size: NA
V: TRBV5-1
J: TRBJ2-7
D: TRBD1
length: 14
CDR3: CASSLAPDRAEQYF
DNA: TGCGCCAGCAGCTTGGCCCCGGACAGGGCCGAGCAGTACTTC

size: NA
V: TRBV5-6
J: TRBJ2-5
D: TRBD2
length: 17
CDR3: CASSLVGGGQPQETQYF
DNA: TGTGCCAGCAGCTTGGTAGGCGGGGGTCAACCTCAAGAGACCCAGTACTTC

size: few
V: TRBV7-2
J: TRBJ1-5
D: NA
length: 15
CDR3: CASSLVGRGNQPQHF
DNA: TGTGCCAGCAGCTTAGTAGGCAGGGGTAATCAGCCCCAGCATTTT

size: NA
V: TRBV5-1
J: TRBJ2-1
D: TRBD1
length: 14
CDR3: CASSPGTGGNEQFF
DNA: TGCGCCAGCAGTCCCGGGACAGGGGGCAATGAGCAGTTCTTC

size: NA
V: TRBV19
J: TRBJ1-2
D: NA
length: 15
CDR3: CASSIEAGGAYGYTF
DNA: TGTGCCAGTAGTATAGAGGCGGGGGGCGCTTATGGCTACACCTTC

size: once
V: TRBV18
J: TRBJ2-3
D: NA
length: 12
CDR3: CASSPYTDTQYF
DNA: TGTGCCAGCTCACCATACACAGATACGCAGTATTTT

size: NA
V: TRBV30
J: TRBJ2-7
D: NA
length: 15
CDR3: CAWSLVNRASYEQYF
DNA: TGTGCCTGGAGCCTAGTAAACCGAGCCTCCTACGAGCAGTACTTC